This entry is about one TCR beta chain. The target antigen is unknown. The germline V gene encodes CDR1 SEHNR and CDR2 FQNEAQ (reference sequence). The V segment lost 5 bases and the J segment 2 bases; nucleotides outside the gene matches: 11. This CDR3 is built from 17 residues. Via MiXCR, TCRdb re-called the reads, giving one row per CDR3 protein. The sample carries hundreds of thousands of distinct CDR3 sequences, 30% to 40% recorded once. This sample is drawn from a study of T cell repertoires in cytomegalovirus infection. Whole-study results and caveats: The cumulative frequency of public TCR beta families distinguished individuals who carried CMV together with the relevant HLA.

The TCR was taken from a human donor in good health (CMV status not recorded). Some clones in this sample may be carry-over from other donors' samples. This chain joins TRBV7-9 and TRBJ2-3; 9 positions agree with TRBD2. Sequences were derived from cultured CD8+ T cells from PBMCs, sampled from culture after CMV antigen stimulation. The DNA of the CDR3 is TGTGCCAGCAGCCCACCTCTAGCGGGGTACCCCACAGATACGCAGTATTTT. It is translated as CASSPPLAGYPTDTQYF.